This TCR beta chain is from a study of shared clonotypes between healthy human individuals. V was cut by 5 bases and J by 7 bases, with 14 bases left in between. There are 14 residues in the CDR3. Germline CDR1 SEHNR, CDR2 FQNEAQ (reference sequence). Method: immunoSEQ multiplex PCR; TCRdb's copy keeps in-frame clones and lacks some. This sample has roughly 2,000,000 clones, with over 85% found just once. This clone appeared a few times. Naive CD8 cells were CD45RO-negative, positively selected for CCR7, excluding terminally differentiated effector memory CD45RA+ cells. The sequence was obtained from a man aged 18-30 years in good health. Some clones in this sample may be carry-over from other donors' samples. The sample consisted of naive CD8+ T cells from PBMCs. The chain couples TRBV7-9 to TRBJ1-4; D ambiguous. The CDR3 coding sequence is TGTGCCAGCAGCCTGACTCTGGACGGTGAAAAACTGTTTTTT. Translating gives CASSLTLDGEKLFF.